The present T cell receptor (beta chain) was sequenced within a study of control samples from healthy donors and cancer patients. This CDR3 contains 17 residues. CDR1 and CDR2 from the germline V gene are SGHTA and FQGNSA. V dropped 1 base and J dropped 8; count of bases not matched to a gene: 11. Clones were sequenced by immunoSEQ multiplex PCR, and TCRdb holds only the in-frame ones, with some missing. The data contain fewer than 500,000 clones, around nine tenths of them singletons. Specimen: PBMCs. J is TRBJ2-3 and V is TRBV7-2; 11 bases match TRBD2. The sequence was collected from a man in his forties or fifties with head and neck cancer. The DNA of the CDR3 is TGTGCCAGCAGCTTAGTTTTGTTAGCGGGGGGGCCCGGTACGCAGTATTTT. Translating it yields CASSLVLLAGGPGTQYF.